The text below deals with one TCR beta chain. Its cognate antigen has yet to be identified. No quality values exist for individual bases; no much larger clone is one base distant. TCR beta repertoires were profiled from peripheral blood of roughly 13 young patients with multiple sclerosis to demonstrate the VDJtools post-analysis software. Multiple sclerosis patients were children and adolescents aged 6 to 15 years. This sample was included in a study of post-analysis software for immune sequencing data (dated by TCRdb to about 2015). Notes on the research overall: The recorded disease courses included relapsing-remitting, secondary progressive and progressive-relapsing multiple sclerosis, and some patients had no subtype annotation. The multiple sclerosis patient repertoires were compared with more than 10 previously published healthy control repertoires from donors aged 6 to 25 years. A subset of samples was prepared in parallel using single-end sample barcoding, then pooled and co-amplified after Illumina adapter ligation.

Library prep was done by PCR. The listed sequencing device is Illumina HiSeq 2500. To reduce PCR and sequencing biases, unique molecular identifiers were built into the TCR beta cDNA libraries. Every 1 to 10 million input T cells yielded roughly 500,000 cDNA molecules, meaning each molecule approximated one T cell. The same protocol used for the earlier healthy control dataset was applied to prepare and sequence the patient libraries. Samples belonging to the same batch were prepared together, multiplexed and sequenced on a shared HiSeq lane. In the original analysis: Raw barcoded reads were processed with MIGEC, and single-read molecular identifier groups were discarded before consensus assembly and CDR3 extraction. VDJtools was used for post-analysis of the clonotype tables, and diversity was normalized by down-sampling every dataset to the size of the smallest sample. To correct batch-related cross-sample contamination, repertoire overlap clustering matched CDR3 amino acid sequences but not nucleotide sequences. TCRdb passed the public sequencing reads through fastp at Q25 and MiXCR, retaining productive beta sequences. Here each entry gathers all rows of one CDR3 protein and keeps the most common genes and DNA. The V and J calls were not made by the authors but by TCRdb's processing. For this sample the table gives roughly 400,000 distinct CDR3 sequences, of which about 40% were detected only once. In total, the top ten clones hold less than 8% of the sample.

The research as a whole found: Direct clustering with F measure showed strong co-clustering of samples prepared in the same batch, prompting a batch-effect correction. Patients showed significantly higher frequencies than controls for roughly five TRBV segments, among them TRBV5-6, TRBV5-1 and TRBV20-1. The multiple sclerosis patient group was slightly younger than the control group. Multiple sclerosis patients had significantly lower normalized Chao1 diversity than controls, a result that suggests substantial peripheral T-cell clonal expansion.

V is cut by 7 bases and J by 11 bases, and the space between the germline ends is 10 bases. Including the terminal cysteine and phenylalanine, the CDR3 comprises 10 residues. Only the CDR3 DNA stays, 30 bases, in frame from base 1. Via the germline V gene, CDR1 is LGHNT and CDR2 FRNRAP. This TCR was recovered from a girl aged 2-10 years with multiple sclerosis. The rearranged chain carries TRBV12-5 and TRBJ2-3; the D gene is unclear. Sequencing was carried out using blood. In nucleotides, the sequence is TGTGCTAGTGAGCCCAATGAGCAGTATTTT. The encoded protein is CASEPNEQYF.